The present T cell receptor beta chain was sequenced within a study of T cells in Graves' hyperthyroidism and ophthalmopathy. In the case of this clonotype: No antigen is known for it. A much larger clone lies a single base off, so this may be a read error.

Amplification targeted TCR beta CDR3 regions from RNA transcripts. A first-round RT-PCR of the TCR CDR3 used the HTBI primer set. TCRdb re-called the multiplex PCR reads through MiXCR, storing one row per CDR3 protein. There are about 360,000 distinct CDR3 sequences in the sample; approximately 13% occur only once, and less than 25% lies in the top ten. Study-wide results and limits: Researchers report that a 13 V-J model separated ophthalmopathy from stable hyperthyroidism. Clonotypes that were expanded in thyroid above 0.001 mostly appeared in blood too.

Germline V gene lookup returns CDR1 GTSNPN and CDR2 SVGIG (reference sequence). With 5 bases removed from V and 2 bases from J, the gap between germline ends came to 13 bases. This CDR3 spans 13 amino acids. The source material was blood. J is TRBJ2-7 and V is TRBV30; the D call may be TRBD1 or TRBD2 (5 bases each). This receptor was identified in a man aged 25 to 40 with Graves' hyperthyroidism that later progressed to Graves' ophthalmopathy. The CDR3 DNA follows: TGTGCCTGGGGTGGGGGTATTACCTACGAGCAGTACTTC. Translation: CAWGGGITYEQYF.